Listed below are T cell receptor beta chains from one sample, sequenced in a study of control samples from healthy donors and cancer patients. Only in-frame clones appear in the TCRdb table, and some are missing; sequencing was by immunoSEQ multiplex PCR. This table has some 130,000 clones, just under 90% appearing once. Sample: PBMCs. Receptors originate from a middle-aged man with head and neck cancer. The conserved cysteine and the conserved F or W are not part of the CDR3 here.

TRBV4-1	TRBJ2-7	ASSQAGGVGSYEQY
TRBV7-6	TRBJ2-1	ASSLRDRSYNEQF
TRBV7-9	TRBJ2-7	ASSRSPGLPRSEQY
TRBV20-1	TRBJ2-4	SASQGRNIQY
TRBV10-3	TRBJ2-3	AISKSGTSTDTQY
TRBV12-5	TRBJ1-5	ASAGGGFGNQPQH
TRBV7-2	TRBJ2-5	ASTLGPQETQY
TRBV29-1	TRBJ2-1	SGRTSYNEQF
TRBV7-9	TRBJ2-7	ASSPRVGGLDEQY
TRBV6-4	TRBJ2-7	ASSDIDRADEQY
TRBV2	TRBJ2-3	ASSAQGAGTDTQY
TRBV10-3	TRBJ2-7	AISEGRGSKREQY
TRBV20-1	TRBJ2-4	SASSTRNIQY
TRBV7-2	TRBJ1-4	ASSPPLGDEKLF
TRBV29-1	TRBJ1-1	SVEAGAMAEAF
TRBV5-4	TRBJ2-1	ASSPAASSYNEQF
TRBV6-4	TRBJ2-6	ASSDAGRDWTGANVLT